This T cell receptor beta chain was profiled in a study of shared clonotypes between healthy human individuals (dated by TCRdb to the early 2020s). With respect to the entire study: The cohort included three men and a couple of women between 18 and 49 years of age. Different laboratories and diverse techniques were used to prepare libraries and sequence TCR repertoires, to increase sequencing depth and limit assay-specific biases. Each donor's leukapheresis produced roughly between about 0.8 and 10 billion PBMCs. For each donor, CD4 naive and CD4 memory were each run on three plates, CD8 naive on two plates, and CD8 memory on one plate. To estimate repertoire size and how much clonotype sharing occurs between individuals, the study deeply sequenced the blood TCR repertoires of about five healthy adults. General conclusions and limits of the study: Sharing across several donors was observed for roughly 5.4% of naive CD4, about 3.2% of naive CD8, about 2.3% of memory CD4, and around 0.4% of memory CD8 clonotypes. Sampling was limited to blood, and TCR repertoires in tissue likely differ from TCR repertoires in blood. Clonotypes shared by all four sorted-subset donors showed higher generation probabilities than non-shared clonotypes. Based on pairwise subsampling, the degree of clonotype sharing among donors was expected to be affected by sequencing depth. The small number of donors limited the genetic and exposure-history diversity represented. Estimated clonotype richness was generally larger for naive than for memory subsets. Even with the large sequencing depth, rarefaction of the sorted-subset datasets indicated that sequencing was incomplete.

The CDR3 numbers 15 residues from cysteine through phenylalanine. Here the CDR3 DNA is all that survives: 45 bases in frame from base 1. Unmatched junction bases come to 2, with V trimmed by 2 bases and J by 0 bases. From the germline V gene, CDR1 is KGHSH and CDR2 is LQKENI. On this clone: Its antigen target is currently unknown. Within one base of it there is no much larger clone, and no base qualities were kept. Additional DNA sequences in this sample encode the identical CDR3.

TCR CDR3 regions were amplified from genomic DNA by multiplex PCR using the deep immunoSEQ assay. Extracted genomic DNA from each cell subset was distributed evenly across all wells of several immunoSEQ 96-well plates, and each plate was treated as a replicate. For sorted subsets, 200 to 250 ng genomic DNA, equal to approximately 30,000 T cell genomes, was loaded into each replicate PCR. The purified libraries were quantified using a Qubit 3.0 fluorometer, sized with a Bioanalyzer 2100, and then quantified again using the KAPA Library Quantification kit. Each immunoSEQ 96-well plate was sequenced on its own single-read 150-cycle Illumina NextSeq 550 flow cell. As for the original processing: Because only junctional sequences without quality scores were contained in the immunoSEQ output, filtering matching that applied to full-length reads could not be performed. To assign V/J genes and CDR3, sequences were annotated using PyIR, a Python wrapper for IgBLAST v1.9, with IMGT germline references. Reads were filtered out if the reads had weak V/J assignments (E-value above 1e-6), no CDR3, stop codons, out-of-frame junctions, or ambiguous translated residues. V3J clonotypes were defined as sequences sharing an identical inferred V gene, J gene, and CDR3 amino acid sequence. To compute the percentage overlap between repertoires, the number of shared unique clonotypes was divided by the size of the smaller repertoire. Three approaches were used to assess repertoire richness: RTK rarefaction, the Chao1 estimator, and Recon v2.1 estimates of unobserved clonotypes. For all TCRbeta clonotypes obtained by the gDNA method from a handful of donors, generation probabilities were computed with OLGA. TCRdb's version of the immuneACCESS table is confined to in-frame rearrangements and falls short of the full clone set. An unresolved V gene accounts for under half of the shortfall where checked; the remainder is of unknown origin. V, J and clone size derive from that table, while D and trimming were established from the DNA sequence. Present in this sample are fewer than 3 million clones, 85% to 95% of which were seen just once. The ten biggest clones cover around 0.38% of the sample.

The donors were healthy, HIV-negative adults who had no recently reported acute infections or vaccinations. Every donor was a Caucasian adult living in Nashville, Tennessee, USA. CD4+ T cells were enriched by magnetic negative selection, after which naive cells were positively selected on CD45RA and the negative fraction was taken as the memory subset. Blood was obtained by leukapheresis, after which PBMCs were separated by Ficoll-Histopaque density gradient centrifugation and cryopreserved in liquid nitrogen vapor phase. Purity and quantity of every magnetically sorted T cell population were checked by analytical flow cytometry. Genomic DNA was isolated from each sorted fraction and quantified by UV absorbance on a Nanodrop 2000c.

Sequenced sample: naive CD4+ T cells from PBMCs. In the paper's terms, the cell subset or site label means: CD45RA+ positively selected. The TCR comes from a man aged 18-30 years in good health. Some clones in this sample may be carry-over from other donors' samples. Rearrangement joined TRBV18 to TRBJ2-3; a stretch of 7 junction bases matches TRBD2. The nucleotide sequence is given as TGTGCCAGCTCACCAGCTAGCGGTAGCACAGATACGCAGTATTTT. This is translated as CASSPASGSTDTQYF.